Only one count was recorded for the clone carrying this T cell receptor beta chain. The sample comes from a study of shared clonotypes between healthy human individuals. Study-wide context: Researchers assigned three CD4 naive, three CD4 memory, two CD8 naive and one CD8 memory plate to each donor.

The junction had 11 bases not matched to a gene; V was cut back by 4 bases and J by 6 bases. Germline V gene data show CDR1 as SGHRS and CDR2 as YFSETQ. This CDR3 region has 15 residues. TCRdb keeps only in-frame clones here, not all; method: immunoSEQ multiplex PCR. There are 550,000 to 700,000 clones in the sample; around three quarters occur only once, and roughly 1.9% lies in the top ten. Material for sequencing was memory CD4+ T cells sorted from blood. The subset is: CD45RA-negative fraction. This receptor was taken from a woman between 25 and 40 years old in good health. J is TRBJ2-3 and V is TRBV5-1; the match to TRBD1 covers 7 bases. In nucleotides, the CDR3 is TGCGCCAGCAGCGCTTCGGACAGGTATTACGATACGCAGTATTTT. This translates into CASSASDRYYDTQYF. Using reference TRBV5-1 and TRBJ2-3 for the parts outside the CDR3, the full variable domain is KAGVTQTPRYLIKTRGQQVTLSCSPISGHRSVSWYQQTPGQGLQFLFEYFSETQRNKGNFPGRFSGRQFSNSRSEMNVSTLELGDSALYLCASSASDRYYDTQYFGPGTRLTVL.